These 29 T cell receptor beta chains came from one sample sequenced in a study of T cell responses to AZD1222 COVID-19 vaccine. The table came from immunoSEQ multiplex PCR; TCRdb's copy has only in-frame clones and leaves some out. The table lists approximately 160,000 clones, about 91% of them singletons. Here the sequenced sample was peripheral blood, taken on day 0 of AZD1222 vaccination. The origin of the receptors is an adult in good health.

The J gene is TRBJ1-1, the V gene TRBV18; TRBD1 might be the D (5 bases). Trimming took off 0 bases at V and 0 bases at J, with 11 bases between the two ends. Germline values: CDR1 KGHSH, CDR2 LQKENI. There are 16 residues in the CDR3. The CDR3 reads CASSPPGQGVNTEAFF. The CDR3 coding sequence is TGTGCCAGCTCACCACCGGGCCAGGGAGTGAACACTGAAGCTTTCTTT.

This clone was recorded only once. Here the CDR3 reads CASSFWTEANTEAFF. In DNA form, the CDR3 reads TGTGCCAGCAGCTTTTGGACGGAGGCGAACACTGAAGCTTTCTTT. The chain has TRBV11-3 and TRBJ1-1; D is unresolved. V lost 3 bases and J lost 1, with 12 bases in between. Germline loops: CDR1 SGHNT, CDR2 YENEEA. This CDR3 is 15 amino acids long.

This chain connects TRBV11-3 to TRBJ2-7, with a weak D call TRBD1 (6 bases). Deletions cut 0 bases from V and 6 bases from J, with 9 bases between. The CDR3 is made up of 13 amino acids. Germline assignment: CDR1 SGHNT and CDR2 YENEEA. CDR3 loop: CASSLEGAGEQYF. CDR3 in DNA: TGTGCCAGCAGCTTAGAGGGGGCAGGCGAGCAGTACTTC.

The rearrangement joins TRBV6-5 to TRBJ1-4, with D tentatively TRBD1 (5 bases). Germline values: CDR1 MNHEY, CDR2 SVGAGI. The CDR3 is 14 residues long. Trimming took off 6 bases at V and 14 bases at J, with 22 bases between the two ends. CDR3 DNA sequence: TGTGCCAGCAGGGGCCGGGACGGAGGTATTGGGCTGTTTTTT. It codes for CASRGRDGGIGLFF.

The chain employs TRBV5-1 and TRBJ2-1; D is possibly TRBD2 (6 bases). The CDR3 consists of 15 residues. With 3 bases removed from V and 8 bases from J, the gap between germline ends came to 18 bases. The V gene's germline CDR1 is SGHRS and CDR2 YFSETQ. The CDR3 DNA reads TGCGCCAGCAGCTCGCCCCGGAGGGCGCCGGATGAGCAGTTCTTC. Encoded protein: CASSSPRRAPDEQFF.

The chain links TRBV18 to TRBJ2-1; 14 bases fit TRBD2. The CDR3 runs to 18 residues. Germline V CDR1 and CDR2: KGHSH, LQKENI. Losses at the gene ends were 6 bases for V and 8 bases for J; bases not matched to a gene: 15. The CDR3: CASSLGLGTSGSNHEQFF. CDR3 sequence (DNA): TGTGCCAGCTCCCTAGGGTTGGGGACTAGCGGGAGTAACCATGAGCAGTTCTTC.

This clone appeared a few times. The chain joins TRBV3-1 (or the pseudogene TRBV3-2) to TRBJ2-5; 8 bases line up with TRBD2. Germline loops: CDR1 LGHDT, CDR2 YNNKEL (reference sequence). CDR3 length: 15 amino acids. V shed 4 bases, J shed 4 bases, and the junction held 8 bases outside the gene matches. For the CDR3, the DNA is TGTGCCAGCAGCCTCGGGAGGGGTGTCGGAGAGACCCAGTACTTC. This sequence encodes CASSLGRGVGETQYF.

This chain links TRBV7-2 with TRBJ1-6, with no clear D. This CDR3 contains 18 residues. Trimming stripped 1 base from V and 3 bases from J, with 16 bases between. Germline CDR1 reads SGHTA; CDR2 reads FQGNSA. In DNA, the CDR3 is TGTGCCAGCAGCTTAGATCTAGGAGGAAACCTCTATAATTCACCCCTCCACTTT. Translation gives CASSLDLGGNLYNSPLHF.

V is TRBV3-1 (or the pseudogene TRBV3-2) and J is TRBJ1-1; 9 bases align to TRBD1. Trimming cost V 3 bases and J 0 bases; bases outside gene matches: 2. Germline V gives CDR1 LGHDT, CDR2 YNNKEL (reference sequence). There are 15 residues in the CDR3. The CDR3 spells CASSHGTGLNTEAFF. CDR3 DNA sequence: TGTGCCAGCAGCCATGGGACAGGGCTGAACACTGAAGCTTTCTTT.

V is TRBV6-6 and J is TRBJ1-1; D gene unclear. The V gene lost 11 bases and the J gene lost 0 bases, with 13 bases spanning the gap. Looked up from germline, CDR1 is MNHNY and CDR2 is SVGAGI (reference sequence). This CDR3 has 13 amino acids. The CDR3 loop is CASRGMLNTEAFF. In nucleotides, the CDR3 is TGTGCCTCCAGAGGCATGTTGAACACTGAAGCTTTCTTT.

This sequence joins TRBV12-3 or TRBV12-4 and TRBJ1-1; possible D gene TRBD1, 6 bases. The CDR3 length is 13 residues. V was clipped by 1 base and J by 6 bases, with 9 bases between them. The CDR3 here is CASSLGGAAEAFF. The CDR3 nucleotides are TGTGCCAGCAGTTTAGGGGGGGCGGCTGAAGCTTTCTTT.

The chain couples TRBV2 to TRBJ1-4, with D perhaps TRBD1 (6 bases). With 6 bases removed from V and 0 bases from J, the gap between germline ends came to 11 bases. Germline lookup yields CDR1 SNHLY and CDR2 FYNNEI. This CDR3 has 15 residues. DNA for the CDR3: TGTGCCAGCAGGGCCAGGACAGCAACTAATGAAAAACTGTTTTTT. Encoded protein: CASRARTATNEKLFF.

The genes are TRBV27 and TRBJ1-1, with 9 bases that match TRBD1. V gave up 3 bases and J gave up 6 bases; unmatched junction bases: 2. CDR1 and CDR2 (germline): MNHEY, SMNVEV (reference sequence). The CDR3 has 13 amino acids. Written as DNA, the CDR3 is TGTGCCAGCAGTTTGACAGGGGGACCTGAAGCTTTCTTT. Translated: CASSLTGGPEAFF.

CDR3 region: CASSRQGADQPQHF. CDR3 nucleotide sequence: TGTGCCAGCAGCAGACAGGGGGCAGATCAGCCCCAGCATTTT. The chain recombines TRBV6-5 with TRBJ1-5; 10 bases agree with TRBD1. V lost 6 bases and J lost 5; bases outside the gene matches: 4. CDR3 length equals 14 residues. Germline V gives CDR1 MNHEY, CDR2 SVGAGI.

V is TRBV11-3 and J is TRBJ2-2; a weak D match, TRBD2 (7 bases). This CDR3 contains 14 residues. Between the trimmed V and J ends, which lost 7 bases and 3 bases, there was a span of 12 bases. Germline loops: CDR1 SGHNT, CDR2 YENEEA. The CDR3 reads CASNVGGDTGELFF. CDR3 nucleotide sequence: TGTGCCAGCAACGTAGGGGGGGACACCGGGGAGCTGTTTTTT.

This chain joins TRBV28 and TRBJ2-7; D might be TRBD1 or TRBD2, each matching 5 bases. CDR3 length equals 12 residues. Deletions cut 8 bases from V and 6 bases from J, with 14 bases between. Germline loops: CDR1 MDHEN, CDR2 SYDVKM. The CDR3 reads CASSRGPSEQYF. Written as DNA, the CDR3 is TGTGCCAGCTCGAGGGGACCTAGCGAGCAGTACTTC. Full variable domain (rest looked up from reference TRBV28 and TRBJ2-7): DVKVTQSSRYLVKRTGEKVFLECVQDMDHENMFWYRQDPGLGLRLIYFSYDVKMKEKGDIPEGYSVSREKKERFSLILESASTNQTSMYLCASSRGPSEQYFGPGTRLTVT.

The chain is built from TRBV2 and TRBJ1-1; tentative D call: TRBD1 (5 bases). Germline V gene sequence: CDR1 SNHLY, CDR2 FYNNEI. The CDR3 is 15 residues long. Trimming stripped 6 bases from V and 5 bases from J, with 19 bases between. The CDR3 nucleotides are TGTGCCAGCAGCCCTTCCAGGGCGGGTTGGACTGAAGCTTTCTTT. Amino acids: CASSPSRAGWTEAFF.

The chain combines TRBV28 with TRBJ2-7; TRBD2 matches 11 bases. Germline CDR1 is MDHEN and CDR2 is SYDVKM. The CDR3 has 18 residues. J lost 4 bases, V lost 4 bases, and 15 bases had no gene match. The CDR3: CASSSPISTSGSGYEQYF. The CDR3 DNA is TGTGCCAGCAGTTCACCCATCTCTACTAGCGGGAGTGGGTACGAGCAGTACTTC.

The rearrangement links TRBV3-1 (or the pseudogene TRBV3-2) to TRBJ1-1; TRBD1 might be the D (6 bases). The CDR3 is 18 residues long. Germline V gives CDR1 LGHDT, CDR2 YNNKEL (reference sequence). Trimming stripped 1 base from V and 1 base from J, with 19 bases between. CDR3 in amino acids: CASSQAPVYRVRNTEAFF. Written as DNA, the CDR3 is TGTGCCAGCAGCCAAGCCCCTGTTTACAGGGTTCGGAACACTGAAGCTTTCTTT.

The chain has TRBV6-5 and TRBJ1-3; D is unresolved. Trimming removed 6 bases at V and 4 bases at J, with 13 bases between. The germline gives CDR1 MNHEY, CDR2 SVGAGI. The length of the CDR3 is 14 residues. CDR3 region: CASSLNPVGNTIYF. The CDR3 nucleotides read TGTGCCAGCAGCCTCAACCCAGTCGGAAACACCATATATTTT.

V gene TRBV28 combines with J gene TRBJ1-5; no reliable D call. The V gene lost 4 bases and the J gene lost 7 bases, with 8 bases spanning the gap. Germline CDR1 and CDR2: MDHEN and SYDVKM. This CDR3 has 12 amino acids. DNA of the CDR3: TGTGCCAGCAGTTCCCGGAGGCAGCCCCAGCATTTT. Translating it yields CASSSRRQPQHF.

This sequence joins TRBV5-4 and TRBJ1-1; D is uncertain. The CDR3 length is 15 residues. V was cut by 7 bases and J by 2 bases, with 18 bases left in between. Germline CDR1 reads SGHNT; CDR2 reads YYREEE (reference sequence). The chain's CDR3 is CASRSRGAPNTEAFF. CDR3 nucleotide sequence: TGTGCCAGCCGCAGTCGAGGAGCACCCAACACTGAAGCTTTCTTT.

The rearrangement uses TRBV15 and TRBJ1-1; D is uncertain. V was cut by 5 bases and J by 1 base, with 8 bases left in between. CDR1 is LNHNV, CDR2 YYDKDF, per germline (reference sequence). CDR3 length equals 13 residues. This CDR3 is CATSVRENTEAFF. The CDR3 DNA reads as TGTGCCACCAGCGTCAGAGAGAACACTGAAGCTTTCTTT.

Worth noting for this clone: An end of the junction differs from the germline gene, which may be a read error. The chain is built from TRBV30 and TRBJ2-2; possible D gene TRBD2, 6 bases. The CDR3 length is 12 residues. In germline, CDR1 is GTSNPN, CDR2 SVGIG (reference sequence). The CDR3 loop is CAWSVYVGGLFF. The DNA for the CDR3 is TGTGCCTGGAGTGTATACGTGGGGGGGCTGTTTTTT.

The J gene is TRBJ1-1, the V gene TRBV19, with a possible D match to TRBD1 (5 bases). V shed 1 base and J shed 1 base, with 16 bases lying between them. CDR3 size: 17 residues. Germline V CDR1 and CDR2: LNHDA, SQIVND (reference sequence). CDR3 DNA: TGTGCCAGTAGTATAGGTCTTGGCAGGGCGACGAACACTGAAGCTTTCTTT. It codes for CASSIGLGRATNTEAFF.

The chain joins TRBV11-2 to TRBJ2-2, with TRBD1 matching 8 bases. There are 16 residues in the CDR3. Germline assignment: CDR1 SGHAT and CDR2 FQNNGV. The trim removed 6 bases at V and 4 bases at J, leaving 10 bases unmatched. The CDR3 DNA sequence: TGTGCCAGCAGACCACTCCGGGACAGGCGCACCGGGGAGCTGTTTTTT. Protein product: CASRPLRDRRTGELFF.

The V call is TRBV18, the J call TRBJ2-1, with D tentatively TRBD1 or TRBD2 (6 bases each). V was cut by 3 bases and J by 9 bases, with 18 bases left in between. Germline values: CDR1 KGHSH, CDR2 LQKENI. This CDR3 spans 15 amino acids. The CDR3 sequence: CASSPSDRTMGEQFF. The CDR3 region has the DNA TGTGCCAGCTCACCTAGCGACAGGACTATGGGTGAGCAGTTCTTC.

This chain uses TRBV6-2 or TRBV6-3 with TRBJ2-2; no firm D call. This CDR3 is 15 amino acids long. The germline V and J ends were trimmed by 0 bases and 1 base, with 6 bases remaining between them. Germline-derived CDR1 and CDR2 are MNHEY and SVGEGT. CDR3 DNA sequence: TGTGCCAGCAGTTACTCGGGATTGAACACCGGGGAGCTGTTTTTT. Translating it yields CASSYSGLNTGELFF.

CDR3 nucleotide sequence: TGCAGTGCTAGGACTAGGGGGGGGCAGTTCTTC. It codes for CSARTRGGQFF. The genes are TRBV20-1 and TRBJ2-1; weak D call: TRBD2 (7 bases). Germline CDR1 DFQATT, CDR2 SNEGSKA (reference sequence). V gave up 3 bases and J gave up 12 bases, with 12 bases separating them. The CDR3 runs 11 residues.